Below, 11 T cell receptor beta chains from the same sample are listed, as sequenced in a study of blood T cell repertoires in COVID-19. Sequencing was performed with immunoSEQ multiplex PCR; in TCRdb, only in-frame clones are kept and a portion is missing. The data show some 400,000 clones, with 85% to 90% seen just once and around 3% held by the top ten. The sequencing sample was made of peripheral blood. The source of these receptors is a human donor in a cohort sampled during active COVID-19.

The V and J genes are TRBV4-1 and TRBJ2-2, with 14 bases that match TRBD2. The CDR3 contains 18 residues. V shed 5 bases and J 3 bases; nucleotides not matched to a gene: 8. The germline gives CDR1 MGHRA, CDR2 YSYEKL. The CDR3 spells CASSSRLAGGQDTGELFF. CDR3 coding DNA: TGCGCCAGCAGCTCCCGACTAGCGGGGGGGCAGGACACCGGGGAGCTGTTTTTT.

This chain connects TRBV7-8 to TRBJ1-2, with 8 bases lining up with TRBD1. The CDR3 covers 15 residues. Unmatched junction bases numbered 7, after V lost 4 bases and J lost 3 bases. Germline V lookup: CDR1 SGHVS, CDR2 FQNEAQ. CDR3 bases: TGTGCCAGCAGCTGGGCCGGACAGGGCGACTATGGCTACACCTTC. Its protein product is CASSWAGQGDYGYTF.

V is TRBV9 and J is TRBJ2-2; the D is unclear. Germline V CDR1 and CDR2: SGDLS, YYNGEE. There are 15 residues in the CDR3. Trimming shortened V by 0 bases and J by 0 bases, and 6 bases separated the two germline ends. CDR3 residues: CASSVASANTGELFF. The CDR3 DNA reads TGTGCCAGCAGCGTAGCTTCGGCGAACACCGGGGAGCTGTTTTTT.

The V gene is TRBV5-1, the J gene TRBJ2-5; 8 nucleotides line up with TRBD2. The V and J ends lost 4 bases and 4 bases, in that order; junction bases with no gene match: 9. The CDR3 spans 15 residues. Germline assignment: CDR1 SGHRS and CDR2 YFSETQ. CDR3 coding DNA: TGCGCCAGCAGCGCCGGGGGGGCCTTATCAGAGACCCAGTACTTC. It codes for CASSAGGALSETQYF.

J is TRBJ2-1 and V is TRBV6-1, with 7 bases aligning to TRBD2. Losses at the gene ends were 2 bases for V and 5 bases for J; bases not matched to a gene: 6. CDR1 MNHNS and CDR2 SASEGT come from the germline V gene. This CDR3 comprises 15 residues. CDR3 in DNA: TGTGCCAGCAGTGAAACACTAGCGTCTGACAATGAGCAGTTCTTC. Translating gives CASSETLASDNEQFF.

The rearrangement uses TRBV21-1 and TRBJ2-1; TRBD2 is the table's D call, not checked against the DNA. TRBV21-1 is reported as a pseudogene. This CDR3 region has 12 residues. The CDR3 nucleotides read TGTGCCAGCAGCAAGGGGGGACTAGGAGATTTCTTC. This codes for CASSKGGLGDFF.

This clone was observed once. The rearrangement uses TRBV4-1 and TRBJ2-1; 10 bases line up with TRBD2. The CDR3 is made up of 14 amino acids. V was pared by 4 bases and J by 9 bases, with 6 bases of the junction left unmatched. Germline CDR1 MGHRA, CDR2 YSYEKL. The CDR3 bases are TGCGCCAGCAGCCGTCTAGCGGGAGTCACTGAGCAGTTCTTC. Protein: CASSRLAGVTEQFF.

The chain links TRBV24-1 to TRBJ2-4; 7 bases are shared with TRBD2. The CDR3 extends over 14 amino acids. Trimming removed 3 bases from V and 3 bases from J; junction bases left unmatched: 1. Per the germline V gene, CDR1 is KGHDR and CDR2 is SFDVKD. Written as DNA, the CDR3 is TGTGCCACCAGTGATGGGGGGGTCAAAAACATTCAGTACTTC. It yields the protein CATSDGGVKNIQYF.

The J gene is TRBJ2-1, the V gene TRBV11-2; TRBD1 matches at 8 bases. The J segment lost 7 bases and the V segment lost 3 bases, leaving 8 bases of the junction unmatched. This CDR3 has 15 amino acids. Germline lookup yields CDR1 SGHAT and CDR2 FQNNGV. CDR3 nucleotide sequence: TGTGCCAGCAGCTTGACGCAGGGGGCGAGGAATGAGCAGTTCTTC. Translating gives CASSLTQGARNEQFF.

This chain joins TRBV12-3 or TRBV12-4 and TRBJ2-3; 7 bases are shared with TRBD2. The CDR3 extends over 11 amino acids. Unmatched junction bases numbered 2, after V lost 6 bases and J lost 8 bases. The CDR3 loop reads CASSPGGTQYF. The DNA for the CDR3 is TGTGCCAGCAGCCCGGGGGGTACGCAGTATTTT.

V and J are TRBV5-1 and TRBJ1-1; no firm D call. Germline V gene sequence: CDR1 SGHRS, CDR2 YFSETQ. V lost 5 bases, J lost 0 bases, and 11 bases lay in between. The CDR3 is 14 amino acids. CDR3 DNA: TGCGCCAGCAGAACGACTTTACTGAACACTGAAGCTTTCTTT. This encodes CASRTTLLNTEAFF.